Here is one T cell receptor beta chain with its context. Its specificity is not known. The entry originates in a study of T cell responses to AZD1222 COVID-19 vaccine. Findings and limits, study-wide: Females outnumbered males among donors, who were mostly white British; clonal diversity was possibly underestimated.

This table comes from immunoSEQ multiplex PCR, and its TCRdb copy is limited to in-frame clones, with some not included. The sample has roughly 110,000 clones; roughly 88% are singletons. Trimming stripped 6 bases from V and 2 bases from J, with 11 bases between. CDR1 and CDR2 (germline): KGHSH, LQKENI. This CDR3 comprises 15 residues. This receptor was taken from an adult who received the AZD1222 COVID-19 vaccine. This specimen was peripheral blood, taken 28 days after the second AZD1222 dose. The chain joins TRBV18 to TRBJ2-6; maybe TRBD1 (6 bases). CDR3 protein: CASSREGAGANVLTF. Written as DNA, the CDR3 is TGTGCCAGCTCGCGCGAGGGGGCTGGGGCCAACGTCCTGACTTTC.